The clone carrying this T cell receptor beta chain was observed a handful of times. Its antigen is currently unknown. V was pared by 0 bases and J by 7 bases, with 11 bases between. CDR3 length: 14 amino acids. Germline loops: CDR1 SGHKS, CDR2 YYEKEE (reference sequence). The data originate from a study of identical twins. Overall study results and limits: In cord blood, abundant beta clonotypes had fewer insertions; memory showed no trend. There was more out-of-frame TCR alpha sharing in monozygotic twins than models estimated. The presence of invariant MAIT and iNKT cells could partly confound analyses of zero-insertion sequences.

Template switching (which added a universal primer site) was used, and cDNA carried unique molecular identifiers. MiXCR, run by TCRdb on the 5' RACE reads, gives a single entry per CDR3 protein. The table lists 300,000 to 400,000 distinct CDR3 sequences, 9% to 15% of them singletons, with just over 7% in the top ten. Another study also made use of these data, one on yellow fever vaccine responses in identical twins.

The sequence came from a woman aged 18-29 years in good health. The specimen sequenced was CD8+ T cells sorted from blood. This chain links TRBV5-5 with TRBJ1-5; a weak D match, TRBD1 (6 bases). CDR3 loop: CASSLVQGAQPQHF. The CDR3, as DNA: TGTGCCAGCAGCTTGGTACAGGGCGCCCAGCCCCAGCATTTT.